One and the same sample provided the 10 T cell receptor beta chains below, sequenced in a study of neurological immune-mediated disorders. TCRdb used MiXCR to reprocess the 5' RACE reads, holding one entry per CDR3 protein. Here the sample spans tens of thousands of distinct CDR3 sequences, about 3.8% being singletons. The sample consisted of CD4+ T cells from blood. These receptors were obtained from a woman in her thirties or forties in good health.

There are many counts of this clonotype. The rearrangement joins TRBV20-1 to TRBJ1-6; D possibly corresponds to TRBD1 (6 bases). CDR3 size: 16 residues. The V end was cut by 1 base, the J end by 5 bases, with 15 bases between. CDR1 and CDR2 from the germline V gene are DFQATT and SNEGSKA (reference sequence). DNA for the CDR3: TGCAGTGCTAGAGGGTTAGGGGGAAACGATAATTCACCCCTCCACTTT. Translating it yields CSARGLGGNDNSPLHF.

This clonotype was picked up many times. This chain connects TRBV12-3 or TRBV12-4 to TRBJ2-1; TRBD1 matches 12 bases. J lost 9 bases, V lost 6 bases, and 9 bases had no gene match. There are 15 residues in the CDR3. This CDR3 is CASSPPGQGAFEQFF. For the CDR3, the DNA is TGTGCCAGCAGCCCCCCGGGACAGGGGGCATTTGAGCAGTTCTTC.

Many counts were recorded for this clonotype. The chain employs TRBV12-3 or TRBV12-4 and TRBJ2-1, with D possibly called TRBD1 or TRBD2 (6 bases each). The CDR3 is 15 residues long. Trimming shortened V by 7 bases and J by 5 bases, and 18 bases separated the two germline ends. In DNA, the CDR3 is TGTGCCAGCACCCGTGGGGGCGGGAAGAACAATGAGCAGTTCTTC. Encoded protein: CASTRGGGKNNEQFF.

This clonotype has a count of ten or more. This chain links TRBV28 with TRBJ2-7; D is unresolved. V was clipped by 1 base and J by 3 bases, with 7 bases between them. The CDR3 spans 13 residues. Germline V lookup: CDR1 MDHEN, CDR2 SYDVKM. DNA of the CDR3: TGTGCCAGCAGTTTATCGGCAGACTACGAGCAGTACTTC. This encodes CASSLSADYEQYF.

This chain connects TRBV6-1 to TRBJ1-5, with D maybe TRBD1 (5 bases). Trimming left V 5 bases short and J 5 bases short, with 13 bases between. The germline CDR1 and CDR2 sequences are MNHNS and SASEGT. The CDR3 covers 14 residues. CDR3: CASSTVRGDQPQHF. Written as DNA, the CDR3 is TGTGCCAGCAGTACGGTCAGAGGGGATCAGCCCCAGCATTTT.

This clonotype was found many times. This chain joins TRBV7-2 and TRBJ1-3, with 7 bases matching TRBD1. Germline V gene lookup returns CDR1 SGHTA and CDR2 FQGNSA. The length of the CDR3 is 18 residues. Trimming removed 4 bases from V and 2 bases from J; junction bases left unmatched: 14. The CDR3 spells CASSSQISSGGAGNTIYF. As DNA, the CDR3 is TGTGCCAGCAGCTCCCAAATCTCGTCAGGGGGTGCTGGAAACACCATATATTTT.

This clonotype has ten or more counts. The chain combines TRBV6-6 with TRBJ1-5; unclear D gene. V gave up 5 bases and J gave up 4 bases, with 15 bases separating them. CDR3 length equals 15 residues. From germline, CDR1 is MNHNY and CDR2 SVGAGI (reference sequence). CDR3 amino acids: CASSPGSSQNQPQHF. In DNA, the CDR3 is TGTGCCAGCAGTCCCGGGTCCTCCCAGAATCAGCCCCAGCATTTT.

This clonotype was detected many times. The genes are TRBV5-1 and TRBJ1-6; D not resolved. The CDR3 is 13 amino acids. Between the trimmed V and J ends, which lost 0 bases and 9 bases, there was a span of 7 bases. Germline V CDR1 and CDR2: SGHRS, YFSETQ. CDR3 nucleotides: TGCGCCAGCAGCTTGGATGGGAGTTCACCCCTCCACTTT. Protein sequence: CASSLDGSSPLHF.

This clonotype was detected ten times or more. This chain connects TRBV7-9 to TRBJ2-1; TRBD2 matches 11 bases. Per germline, CDR1 SEHNR and CDR2 FQNEAQ (reference sequence). This CDR3 spans 14 amino acids. V lost 4 bases and J lost 16; bases outside the gene matches: 12. The CDR3 sequence is CASSSGLAGPPVFF. DNA for the CDR3: TGTGCCAGCAGCTCTGGACTAGCGGGCCCCCCGGTTTTCTTC.

The table lists this clonotype with many counts. This chain connects TRBV5-1 to TRBJ2-1; D might be TRBD1 or TRBD2, each matching 5 bases. This CDR3 has 15 residues. From germline, CDR1 is SGHRS and CDR2 YFSETQ. V dropped 0 bases and J dropped 2 bases, with 9 bases sitting between them. The CDR3 spells CASSLAQGAYNEQFF. CDR3 DNA sequence: TGCGCCAGCAGCTTGGCCCAGGGAGCCTACAATGAGCAGTTCTTC.